This passage covers 28 T cell receptor beta chains from one sample sequenced in a study of T cell responses to AZD1222 COVID-19 vaccine. Generated by immunoSEQ multiplex PCR, the TCRdb table keeps only in-frame clones and is missing some. The table shows some 180,000 clones, with about nine tenths occurring only once. The material sequenced was peripheral blood, taken on day 0 of AZD1222 vaccination. The receptor set was obtained from an adult in good health.

This chain joins TRBV2 and TRBJ1-1; possible D gene TRBD1, 6 bases. Germline assignment: CDR1 SNHLY and CDR2 FYNNEI. The CDR3 runs 13 residues. V lost 7 bases and J lost 5, with 14 bases in between. CDR3: CASIPGAVTEAFF. DNA for the CDR3: TGTGCCAGCATTCCGGGGGCGGTTACTGAAGCTTTCTTT.

The chain combines TRBV19 with TRBJ2-2; maybe TRBD1 (5 bases). Trimming left V 8 bases short and J 5 bases short, with 18 bases between. This CDR3 has 15 residues. Germline-derived CDR1 and CDR2 are LNHDA and SQIVND (reference sequence). CDR3 nucleotides: TGTGCCAGTGACCGGAAGGGGAAGGGAACCGGGGAGCTGTTTTTT. Translated: CASDRKGKGTGELFF.

This CDR3 reads CASSKRDRDYEQYF. CDR3 bases: TGCGCCAGCAGCAAGCGGGACAGGGACTACGAGCAGTACTTC. The chain carries TRBV4-1 and TRBJ2-7; 9 nucleotides agree with TRBD1. Losses at the gene ends were 5 bases for V and 3 bases for J; bases not matched to a gene: 5. Germline V gene lookup returns CDR1 MGHRA and CDR2 YSYEKL. The CDR3 is 14 amino acids.

The chain has TRBV3-1 (or the pseudogene TRBV3-2) and TRBJ1-1, with no clear D. Germline V lookup: CDR1 LGHDT, CDR2 YNNKEL (reference sequence). Trimming pared 3 bases from V and 1 base from J, leaving 9 bases between. CDR3 length equals 14 residues. The CDR3 protein is CASSHLGSNTEAFF. As DNA, the CDR3 is TGTGCCAGCAGCCATCTGGGATCGAACACTGAAGCTTTCTTT.

The genes are TRBV7-9 and TRBJ1-3; unclear D gene. Germline V gene sequence: CDR1 SEHNR, CDR2 FQNEAQ (reference sequence). The CDR3 covers 16 residues. Between the trimmed V and J ends, which lost 4 bases and 5 bases, there was a span of 18 bases. CDR3 loop: CASSSAPRRERNTIYF. In DNA form, the CDR3 reads TGTGCCAGCAGCTCCGCCCCCCGGCGGGAGAGAAACACCATATATTTT. The whole variable domain, remainder taken from reference TRBV7-9 and TRBJ1-3, is DTGVSQNPRHKITKRGQNVTFRCDPISEHNRLYWYRQTLGQGPEFLTYFQNEAQLEKSRLLSDRFSAERPKGSFSTLEIQRTEQGDSAMYLCASSSAPRRERNTIYFGEGSWLTVV.

The chain is built from TRBV5-1 and TRBJ2-4; 11 nucleotides line up with TRBD2. CDR3 length equals 15 residues. Germline CDR1 and CDR2: SGHRS and YFSETQ. J lost 6 bases, V lost 4 bases, and 6 bases had no gene match. CDR3: CASSETSGVVNIQYF. CDR3 nucleotide sequence: TGCGCCAGCAGCGAGACTAGCGGGGTTGTAAACATTCAGTACTTC.

The chain recombines TRBV25-1 with TRBJ1-2; weak D call: TRBD1 (6 bases). The CDR3 covers 15 residues. Germline V lookup: CDR1 MGHDK, CDR2 SYGVNS. V lost 8 bases, J lost 4 bases, and 20 bases lay in between. CDR3 region: CASLASGGAAYGYTF. The CDR3 nucleotides are TGTGCCAGCCTTGCAAGTGGGGGGGCTGCCTATGGCTACACCTTC.

The sample holds one count of this clone. This chain uses TRBV19 with TRBJ1-2; D ambiguous. Trimming shortened V by 2 bases and J by 3 bases, and 16 bases separated the two germline ends. The CDR3 contains 16 residues. Germline V gives CDR1 LNHDA, CDR2 SQIVND (reference sequence). CDR3 loop: CASSIPRVDLDYGYTF. The CDR3 DNA follows: TGTGCCAGTAGTATACCCCGTGTGGACTTGGACTATGGCTACACCTTC.

The V call is TRBV27, the J call TRBJ2-1, with D hard to call. V was pared by 5 bases and J by 4 bases, with 6 bases between. The CDR3 spans 12 residues. The germline V gene has CDR1 MNHEY and CDR2 SMNVEV (reference sequence). As DNA, the CDR3 is TGTGCCAGCAGTAAACTATACAATGAGCAGTTCTTC. Translated, it gives CASSKLYNEQFF.

The J gene is TRBJ2-5, the V gene TRBV5-4; 14 positions match TRBD2. The germline V gene has CDR1 SGHNT and CDR2 YYREEE (reference sequence). The CDR3 length is 16 residues. The V gene end was trimmed by 4 bases and the J gene end by 1 base; junction bases not matched to a gene: 3. The CDR3 protein is CASSQGLAGGQETQYF. The CDR3 coding sequence is TGTGCCAGCAGCCAAGGACTAGCGGGAGGCCAAGAGACCCAGTACTTC.

The rearrangement uses TRBV11-2 and TRBJ1-1; no definite D call. Germline CDR1 SGHAT, CDR2 FQNNGV. The CDR3 sequence is 14 residues long. Trimming stripped 7 bases from V and 0 bases from J, with 12 bases between. The CDR3 loop reads CASTLSGVNTEAFF. The CDR3 coding sequence is TGTGCCAGCACCCTATCGGGCGTGAACACTGAAGCTTTCTTT.

The chain uses TRBV24-1 and TRBJ2-2, with 11 bases matching TRBD2. The trim removed 2 bases at V and 7 bases at J, leaving 8 bases unmatched. The CDR3 contains 17 residues. Germline CDR1 is KGHDR and CDR2 is SFDVKD. Here the CDR3 DNA reads TGTGCCACCAGTGATTACAATAGCGGGAGGGCTAACGGGGAGCTGTTTTTT. It specifies CATSDYNSGRANGELFF.

CDR3 DNA: TGCGCCAGCAGCTTGGTGGCTAGCGGGAGATATTACGAGCAGTACTTC. Translated: CASSLVASGRYYEQYF. The chain links TRBV5-1 to TRBJ2-7; TRBD2 aligns across 10 bases. The V segment lost 0 bases and the J segment 4 bases; nucleotides outside the gene matches: 7. CDR3 size: 16 residues. Germline CDR1 reads SGHRS; CDR2 reads YFSETQ.

This sequence joins TRBV30 and TRBJ1-2; 11 positions match TRBD1. Trimming took 2 bases from V and 4 from J; bases not matched to a gene: 12. CDR1 and CDR2 (germline): GTSNPN, SVGIG (reference sequence). The CDR3 sequence is 17 residues long. DNA of the CDR3: TGTGCCTGGAGTCCACGGACAGGGGGCAAAAATGGCTATGGCTACACCTTC. It encodes CAWSPRTGGKNGYGYTF.

The V and J genes are TRBV5-4 and TRBJ2-7; 8 positions agree with TRBD1. The germline V gene has CDR1 SGHNT and CDR2 YYREEE (reference sequence). V trimming: 1 base; J trimming: 4 bases; junction bases outside the gene matches: 7. The CDR3 has 15 residues. CDR3 DNA: TGTGCCAGCAGCTTGCCCCAGGGGGCGGGGTACGAGCAGTACTTC. Amino acids: CASSLPQGAGYEQYF.

This clone was detected once. The chain combines TRBV11-2 with TRBJ2-1; D unclear. The V and J ends lost 5 bases and 2 bases respectively, with 10 bases between them. CDR1 and CDR2 (germline): SGHAT, FQNNGV. The CDR3 extends over 14 amino acids. CDR3 sequence (DNA): TGTGCCAGCAGCCCCCCGCAGCCCTACAATGAGCAGTTCTTC. This encodes CASSPPQPYNEQFF.

This chain links TRBV6-1 with TRBJ1-5, with 8 bases that match TRBD1. J lost 0 bases, V lost 2 bases, and 9 bases had no gene match. CDR1 is MNHNS and CDR2 is SASEGT in the germline V gene. The CDR3 consists of 18 residues. The CDR3 loop is CASSERGDRQYSNQPQHF. In nucleotides, the CDR3 is TGTGCCAGCAGTGAAAGGGGGGACAGGCAATATAGCAATCAGCCCCAGCATTTT.

The chain couples TRBV27 to TRBJ1-2, with 11 nucleotides matching TRBD1. J lost 8 bases, V lost 5 bases, and 7 bases had no gene match. CDR3 length: 14 residues. From germline, CDR1 is MNHEY and CDR2 SMNVEV (reference sequence). CDR3: CASSPGQGAQGYTF. CDR3 nucleotides: TGTGCCAGCAGTCCCGGACAGGGGGCGCAGGGCTACACCTTC.

For the CDR3, the DNA is TGTGCCAGCAGTTACATTCGGGACCACGAGCAGTACTTC. Protein: CASSYIRDHEQYF. This chain joins TRBV6-6 and TRBJ2-7, with D tentatively TRBD1 or TRBD2 (5 bases each). The CDR3 totals 13 residues. Trimming took 2 bases from V and 5 from J, leaving 10 bases between them. Germline CDR1 MNHNY, CDR2 SVGAGI (reference sequence).

The rearrangement joins TRBV27 to TRBJ1-1, with TRBD1 matching over 7 bases. The CDR3 runs to 16 residues. Germline trimming cut 2 bases from V and 1 base from J; bases unmatched to any gene: 7. Germline values: CDR1 MNHEY, CDR2 SMNVEV (reference sequence). CDR3 region: CASSLVQGRRNTEAFF. The CDR3 DNA reads TGTGCCAGCAGTTTAGTACAGGGGAGACGGAACACTGAAGCTTTCTTT.

The V gene is TRBV7-2, the J gene TRBJ2-7; D ambiguous. V was clipped by 5 bases and J by 0 bases, with 17 bases between them. There are 16 residues in the CDR3. Germline V gene data show CDR1 as SGHTA and CDR2 as FQGNSA. This CDR3 reads CASSPRDARSSYEQYF. In nucleotides, the CDR3 is TGTGCCAGCAGCCCTAGAGACGCCAGGAGCTCCTACGAGCAGTACTTC. Based on the CDR3 plus reference TRBV7-2 and TRBJ2-7, the full variable domain is GAGVSQSPSNKVTEKGKDVELRCDPISGHTALYWYRQSLGQGLEFLIYFQGNSAPDKSGLPSDRFSAERTGGSVSTLTIQRTQQEDSAVYLCASSPRDARSSYEQYFGPGTRLTVT.

V and J are TRBV6-5 and TRBJ2-7, with D unclear. The CDR3 loop spans 14 amino acids. CDR1 is MNHEY, CDR2 SVGAGI, per germline. Trimming shortened V by 0 bases and J by 2 bases, and 8 bases separated the two germline ends. CDR3 in amino acids: CASSYSFGPYEQYF. For the CDR3, the DNA is TGTGCCAGCAGTTACTCCTTTGGCCCCTACGAGCAGTACTTC.

This clone has a single count. The chain uses TRBV6-2 or TRBV6-3 and TRBJ1-1; D gene uncertain. Germline V gene lookup returns CDR1 MNHEY and CDR2 SVGEGT. The CDR3 is 11 amino acids. V was cut by 4 bases and J by 5 bases, with 5 bases left in between. The CDR3 region is CASSWVTEAFF. CDR3 nucleotides: TGTGCCAGCAGTTGGGTGACTGAAGCTTTCTTT.

V gene TRBV4-2 combines with J gene TRBJ1-3, with D possibly matching TRBD1 (6 bases). The CDR3 sequence is 15 residues long. Germline V gene data show CDR1 as LGHNA and CDR2 as YNFKEQ. V was trimmed by 4 bases and J by 0 bases, leaving 10 bases between them. DNA for the CDR3: TGTGCCAGCAGCCCTCAGGGGTACTCTGGAAACACCATATATTTT. Amino acids: CASSPQGYSGNTIYF.

The genes are TRBV5-1 and TRBJ2-4, with unresolved D. The germline V and J ends were trimmed by 4 bases and 0 bases, with 11 bases remaining between them. This CDR3 is 15 amino acids long. CDR1 and CDR2 from the germline V gene are SGHRS and YFSETQ. CDR3 DNA: TGCGCCAGCAGCGGTGACATCCTAGCCAAAAACATTCAGTACTTC. Amino acids: CASSGDILAKNIQYF.

This clone turned up a few times. V is TRBV9 and J is TRBJ2-2, with 10 positions matching TRBD2. The ends lost 0 bases at V and 1 base at J; junction bases unmatched: 6. Germline CDR1 is SGDLS and CDR2 is YYNGEE. The CDR3 consists of 18 residues. In DNA form, the CDR3 reads TGTGCCAGCAGCGTAGCTATAGGACTAGCGGTGAACACCGGGGAGCTGTTTTTT. It yields the protein CASSVAIGLAVNTGELFF. The variable domain in full, completed from reference TRBV9 and TRBJ2-2, reads DSGVTQTPKHLITATGQRVTLRCSPRSGDLSVYWYQQSLDQGLQFLIQYYNGEERAKGNILERFSAQQFPDLHSELNLSSLELGDSALYFCASSVAIGLAVNTGELFFGEGSRLTVL.

This clone was seen once. The chain is built from TRBV11-2 and TRBJ2-1, with TRBD2 identical over 8 bases. Germline-derived CDR1 and CDR2 are SGHAT and FQNNGV. CDR3 length: 16 amino acids. V shed 2 bases, J shed 1 base, and the junction held 4 bases outside the gene matches. The CDR3 loop reads CASSLYLAGSYNEQFF. Here the CDR3 DNA reads TGTGCCAGCAGCTTATATTTAGCGGGATCCTACAATGAGCAGTTCTTC.

The chain combines TRBV19 with TRBJ1-5; D not resolved. The germline V gene has CDR1 LNHDA and CDR2 SQIVND (reference sequence). The CDR3 runs to 12 residues. Trimming cost V 1 base and J 7 bases, with 5 bases left between them. CDR3 nucleotides: TGTGCCAGTAGTATAGTGAGGCAGCCCCAGCATTTT. Translation: CASSIVRQPQHF.